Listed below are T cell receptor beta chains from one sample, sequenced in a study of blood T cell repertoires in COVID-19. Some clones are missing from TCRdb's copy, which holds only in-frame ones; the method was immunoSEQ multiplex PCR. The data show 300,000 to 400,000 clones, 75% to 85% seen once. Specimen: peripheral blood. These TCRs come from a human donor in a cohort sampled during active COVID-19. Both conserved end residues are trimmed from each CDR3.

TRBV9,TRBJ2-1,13,ASSVGRGPHNEQF
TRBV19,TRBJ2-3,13,ASTSQGSPADTQY
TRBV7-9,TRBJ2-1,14,ASSLGMGSSYNEQF
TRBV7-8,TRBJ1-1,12,ASSRGFDETEAF
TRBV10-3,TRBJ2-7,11,AISAGTAYEQY
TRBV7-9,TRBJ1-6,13,ASSPVQGGNSPLH
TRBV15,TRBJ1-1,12,ATSSPAMNTEAF
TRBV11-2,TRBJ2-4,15,ASSAAGGIGVKNIQY
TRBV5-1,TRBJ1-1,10,ASRQTETEAF
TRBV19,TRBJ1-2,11,ASSPRGGRGYT
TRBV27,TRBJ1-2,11,ASSRTGQYGYT
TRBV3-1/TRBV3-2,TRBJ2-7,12,ASSPRGGRNEQY
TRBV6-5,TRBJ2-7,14,ASSSLGGAGAYEQY
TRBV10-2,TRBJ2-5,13,ASSDIQGPGETQY
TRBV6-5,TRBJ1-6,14,ASSLKRSSYNSPLH
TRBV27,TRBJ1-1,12,ASRPTGTNTEAF